The 2 T cell receptor beta chains presented below share a single source sample, sequenced in a study of T cell changes during pregnancy in multiple sclerosis. Assay used: immunoSEQ multiplex PCR; TCRdb lists only in-frame clones, some missing. The table includes approximately 90,000 clones, more than 85% detected once. The sequencing here drew on peripheral blood, taken in the first trimester of pregnancy. These receptors came from a female donor with multiple sclerosis, enrolled in a pregnancy study.

The chain couples TRBV5-6 to TRBJ1-6; TRBD1 matches at 7 bases. This CDR3 is 15 amino acids long. CDR1 SGHDT and CDR2 YYEEEE come from the germline V gene. The V gene end was trimmed by 4 bases and the J gene end by 6 bases; junction bases not matched to a gene: 7. CDR3 residues: CASSARTGLNSPLHF. Here the CDR3 DNA reads TGTGCCAGCAGCGCTCGGACAGGCCTTAATTCACCCCTCCACTTT. Full variable domain (remainder filled in from reference TRBV5-6 and TRBJ1-6): DAGVTQSPTHLIKTRGQQVTLRCSPKSGHDTVSWYQQALGQGPQFIFQYYEEEERQRGNFPDRFSGHQFPNYSSELNVNALLLGDSALYLCASSARTGLNSPLHFGNGTRLTVT.

The chain couples TRBV15 to TRBJ1-3; maybe TRBD1 (6 bases). Germline V gene data show CDR1 as LNHNV and CDR2 as YYDKDF (reference sequence). The CDR3 totals 14 residues. V lost 11 bases and J lost 1, with 15 bases in between. The CDR3 loop reads CAVQDRASGNTIYF. The DNA for the CDR3 is TGTGCCGTCCAGGACAGAGCTTCTGGAAACACCATATATTTT. Supplemented by reference TRBV15 and TRBJ1-3, the full variable domain reads DAMVIQNPRYQVTQFGKPVTLSCSQTLNHNVMYWYQQKSSQAPKLLFHYYDKDFNNEADTPDNFQSRRPNTSFCFLDIRSPGLGDTAMYLCAVQDRASGNTIYFGEGSWLTVV.